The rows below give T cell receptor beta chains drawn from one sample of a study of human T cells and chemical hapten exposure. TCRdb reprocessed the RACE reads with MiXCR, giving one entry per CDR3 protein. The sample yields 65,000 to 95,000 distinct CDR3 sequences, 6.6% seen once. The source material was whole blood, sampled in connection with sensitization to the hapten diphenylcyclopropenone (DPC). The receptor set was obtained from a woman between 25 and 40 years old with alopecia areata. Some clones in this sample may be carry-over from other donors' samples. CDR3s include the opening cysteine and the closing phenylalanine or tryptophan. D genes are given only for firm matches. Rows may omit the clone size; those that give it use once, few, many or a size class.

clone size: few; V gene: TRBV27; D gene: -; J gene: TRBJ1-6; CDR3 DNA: TGTGCCAGCAGTTTAGGGCAGGGGCTTGGGGCCCTCCACTTT; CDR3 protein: CASSLGQGLGALHF
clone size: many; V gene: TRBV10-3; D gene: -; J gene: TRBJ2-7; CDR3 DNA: TGTGCCATCAGTGAGACAGGGTATGAGGACGAGCAGTACTTC; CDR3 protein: CAISETGYEDEQYF
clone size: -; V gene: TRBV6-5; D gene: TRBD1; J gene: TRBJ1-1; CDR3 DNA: TGTGCCAGCAGTTATGGACAGGGGACTTTTAGGGAAGCTTTCTTT; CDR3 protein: CASSYGQGTFREAFF
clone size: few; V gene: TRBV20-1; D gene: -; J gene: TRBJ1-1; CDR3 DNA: TGCAGTGCTACCGATGGGGGCGCGAACACTGAAGCTTTCTTT; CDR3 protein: CSATDGGANTEAFF
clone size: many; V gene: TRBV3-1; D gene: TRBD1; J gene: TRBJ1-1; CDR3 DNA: TGTGCCAGCAGCCAACCCGGGACAGGGGCGGGAACTGAAGCTTTCTTT; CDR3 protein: CASSQPGTGAGTEAFF
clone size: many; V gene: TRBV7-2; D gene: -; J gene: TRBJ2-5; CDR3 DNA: TGTGCCAGCAGCTTAGGTGTGTCAGAGACCCAGTACTTC; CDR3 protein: CASSLGVSETQYF
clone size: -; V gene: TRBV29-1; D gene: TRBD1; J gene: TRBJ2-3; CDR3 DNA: TGCAGCGGCTCTGACAGGGGTACAACAGATACGCAGTATTTT; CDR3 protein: CSGSDRGTTDTQYF
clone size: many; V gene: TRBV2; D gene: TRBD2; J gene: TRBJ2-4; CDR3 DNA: TGTGCCAGCAGGATGGGCGGGGGGGCCAAAAACATTCAGTACTTC; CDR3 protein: CASRMGGGAKNIQYF
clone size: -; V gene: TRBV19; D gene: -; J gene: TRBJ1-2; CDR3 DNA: TGTGCCAGTAGTATAGTACAAGGAGGCTACACCTTC; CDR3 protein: CASSIVQGGYTF
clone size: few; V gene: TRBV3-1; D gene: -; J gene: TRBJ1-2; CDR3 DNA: TGTGCCAGCAGCCAAACTTCGACAGAAGGCTATGGCTACACCTTC; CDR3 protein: CASSQTSTEGYGYTF
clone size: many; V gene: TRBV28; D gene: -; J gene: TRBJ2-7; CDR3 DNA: TGTGCCACCAGGAGCCAGGCCGTGTCCTACGAGCAGTACTTC; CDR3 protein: CATRSQAVSYEQYF
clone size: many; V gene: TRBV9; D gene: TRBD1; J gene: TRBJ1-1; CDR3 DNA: TGTGCCAGCAGCCCCGGGACAGCCATGAACACTGAAGCTTTCTTT; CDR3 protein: CASSPGTAMNTEAFF
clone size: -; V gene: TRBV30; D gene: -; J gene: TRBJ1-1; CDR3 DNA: TGTGCCTACAATAGGGGGGGCCATGGAGCTTTCTTT; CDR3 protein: CAYNRGGHGAFF
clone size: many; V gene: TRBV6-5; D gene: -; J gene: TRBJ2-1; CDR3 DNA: TGTGCCAGCACCGACTACAATGAGCAGTTCTTC; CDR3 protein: CASTDYNEQFF
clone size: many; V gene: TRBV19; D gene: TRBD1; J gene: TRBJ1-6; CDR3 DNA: TGTGCCAGTTCAGACAGGGTGAATTCACCCCTCCACTTT; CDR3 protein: CASSDRVNSPLHF
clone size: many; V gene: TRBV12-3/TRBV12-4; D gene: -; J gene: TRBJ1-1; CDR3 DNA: TGTGCCAGCAGTTTTTCGGGGCTACGGACTGAAGCTTTCTTT; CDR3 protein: CASSFSGLRTEAFF
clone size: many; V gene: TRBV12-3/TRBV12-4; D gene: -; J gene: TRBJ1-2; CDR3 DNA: TGTGCCAGCAGTCCGTCATTCGGGACTAACTATGGCTACACCTTC; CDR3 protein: CASSPSFGTNYGYTF
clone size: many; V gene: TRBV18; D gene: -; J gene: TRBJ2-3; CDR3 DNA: TGTGCCAGCTCACCGTCTAGCACAGATACGCAGTATTTT; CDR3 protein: CASSPSSTDTQYF
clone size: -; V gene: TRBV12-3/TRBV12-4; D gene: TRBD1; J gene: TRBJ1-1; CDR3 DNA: TGTACCAGCAGTCCGCGGGACAGGCGGAACACTGAAGCTTTCTTT; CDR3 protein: CTSSPRDRRNTEAFF
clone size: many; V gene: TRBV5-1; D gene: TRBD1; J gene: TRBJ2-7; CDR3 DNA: TGCGCCAGCACCCTTGCCCCCGACAGGGTTTACGAGCAGTACTTC; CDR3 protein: CASTLAPDRVYEQYF
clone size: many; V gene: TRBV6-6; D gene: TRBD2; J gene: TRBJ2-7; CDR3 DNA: TGTGCCAGCACCACCGCAACTGGCCTAGCGGGCTTC; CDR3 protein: CASTTATGLAGF
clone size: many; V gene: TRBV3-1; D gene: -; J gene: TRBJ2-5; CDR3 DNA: TGTGCCAGCAGCCAAGGGGCAGGGGTCGGCGAAGAGACCCAGTACTTC; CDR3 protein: CASSQGAGVGEETQYF
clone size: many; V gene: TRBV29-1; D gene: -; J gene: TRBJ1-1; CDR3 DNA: TGCAGCGTTGAAGGGGGCTCGGGGAAGAACACTGAAGCTTTCTTT; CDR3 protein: CSVEGGSGKNTEAFF
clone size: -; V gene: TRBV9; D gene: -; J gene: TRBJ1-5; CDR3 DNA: TGTGCCAGCAGCGTAGGGGAAGAAAAGAGGCCCCAGCATTTT; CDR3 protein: CASSVGEEKRPQHF
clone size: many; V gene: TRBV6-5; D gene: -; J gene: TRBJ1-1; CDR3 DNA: TGTGCCAGCAGCTACTATGGACAGAGCTCCACTGAAGCTTTCTTT; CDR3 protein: CASSYYGQSSTEAFF
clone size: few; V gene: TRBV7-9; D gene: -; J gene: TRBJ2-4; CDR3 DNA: TGTGCCAGCAGCTTAGCGGTGGTCAGGGGAGACATTCAGTACTTC; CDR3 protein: CASSLAVVRGDIQYF
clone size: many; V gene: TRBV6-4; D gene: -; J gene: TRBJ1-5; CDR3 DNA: TGTGCCAGCAATTACAGGGAGTACAAGCTCCAGCATTTT; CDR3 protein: CASNYREYKLQHF